This TCR beta chain stems from a study of siplizumab effects on memory and regulatory T cells. Findings and caveats of the study: Naive T cells, seemingly more diverse than memory cells, seemed major alloresponse contributors.

Profiling relied on immunoSEQ multiplex PCR, and the TCRdb table lists in-frame clones only, not all of them. Of under 85,000 clones listed, 88% were seen once; the top ten hold under 2%. Concerning this clone: Its specificity is unknown.

CDR3 length: 15 amino acids. Germline loops: CDR1 GTSNPN, CDR2 SVGIG (reference sequence). V shed 3 bases, J shed 2 bases, and the junction held 10 bases outside the gene matches. This TCR derives from a human donor in good health. The sample comprised Tregs sorted from blood. V is TRBV30 and J is TRBJ2-7; TRBD2 aligns across 7 bases. This CDR3 is CAWSSGTVATYEQYF. CDR3 in DNA: TGTGCCTGGAGCAGCGGGACCGTAGCTACCTACGAGCAGTACTTC.